Listed below are T cell receptor beta chains from one sample, sequenced in a study of beta chain features in type 1 diabetes. TCRdb's copy holds only in-frame clones and misses some; the assay was immunoSEQ multiplex PCR. This table holds some 660,000 clones, roughly 13% found once. Source material: naive CD4+ T cells from blood. The receptor source for this set is a man between 18 and 29 years old with type 1 diabetes. CDR3s include the opening cysteine and the closing phenylalanine or tryptophan. A D gene is named only where the DNA matches it firmly. Expanded clones get a size class; other rows say once, few or many, or leave the size out.

j_call clone_size v_call d_call cdr3_aa cdr3_nt
TRBJ2-7 NA TRBV4-2 TRBD1 CASSQEGQGAYEQYF TGTGCCAGCAGCCAAGAAGGCCAGGGGGCCTACGAGCAGTACTTC
TRBJ2-3 few TRBV9 NA CASSGSTDTQYF TGTGCCAGCAGCGGTAGCACAGATACGCAGTATTTT
TRBJ2-7 NA TRBV9 NA CASSVDGVGEQYF TGTGCCAGCAGCGTAGATGGTGTAGGCGAGCAGTACTTC
TRBJ2-2 few TRBV5-1 TRBD1 CASSSQGDTGELFF TGCGCCAGCAGCTCCCAGGGGGATACCGGGGAGCTGTTTTTT
TRBJ2-7 few TRBV5-1 TRBD2 CASSPLSGSSSYEQYF TGCGCCAGCAGCCCTCTCAGCGGGAGCTCGTCCTACGAGCAGTACTTC
TRBJ1-5 few TRBV12-5 NA CACGTQGGQPQHF TGTGCTTGTGGGACTCAGGGAGGTCAGCCCCAGCATTTT
TRBJ2-1 NA TRBV6-5 TRBD2 CASSYSSGDYYNEQFF TGTGCCAGCAGTTACTCAAGCGGGGATTACTACAATGAGCAGTTCTTC
TRBJ1-2 NA TRBV30 NA CAWSVGGSGYGYTF TGTGCCTGGAGTGTGGGGGGATCGGGCTATGGCTACACCTTC
TRBJ2-5 few TRBV19 TRBD1 CASRKTGQGGQETQYF TGTGCCAGCCGAAAGACCGGACAGGGTGGGCAAGAGACCCAGTACTTC
TRBJ2-3 NA TRBV25-1 TRBD2 CASSELSGGNTDTQYF TGTGCCAGCAGTGAATTGAGCGGGGGGAACACAGATACGCAGTATTTT
TRBJ2-2 few TRBV27 NA CASRLTGRTGELFF TGTGCCAGCAGATTGACAGGGAGGACCGGGGAGCTGTTTTTT
TRBJ2-5 NA TRBV2 NA CASSKQGGETQYF TGTGCCAGCAGTAAACAGGGCGGGGAGACCCAGTACTTC
TRBJ2-2 NA TRBV2 TRBD1 CASSDRGLIGELFF TGTGCCAGCAGTGACAGGGGGCTTATCGGGGAGCTGTTTTTT
TRBJ2-3 NA TRBV10-1 NA CASSEGTRTDTQYF TGCGCCAGCAGTGAGGGGACTCGCACAGATACGCAGTATTTT
TRBJ1-1 NA TRBV6-1 NA CASSVWGTTEAFF TGTGCCAGCAGTGTCTGGGGAACGACCGAAGCTTTCTTT
TRBJ1-5 NA TRBV6-8 NA CASSYMGWGNQPQHF TGTGCCAGCAGTTACATGGGTTGGGGAAATCAGCCCCAGCATTTT
TRBJ2-2 few TRBV2 TRBD1 CASSENRGQVGELFF TGTGCCAGCAGTGAGAACAGGGGGCAGGTCGGGGAGCTGTTTTTT
TRBJ1-5 NA TRBV7-9 NA CASSLGRGGHSNQPQHF TGTGCCAGCAGCTTGGGAAGGGGCGGACATAGCAATCAGCCCCAGCATTTT
TRBJ2-7 NA TRBV30 NA CAWSVLIRGEQYF TGTGCCTGGAGTGTACTGATCCGGGGCGAGCAGTACTTC
TRBJ1-5 NA TRBV11-2 TRBD1 CASSSGQGENSNQPQHF TGTGCCAGCAGCTCGGGACAGGGAGAAAATAGCAATCAGCCCCAGCATTTT
TRBJ1-2 NA TRBV28 NA CASSLYRDGYTF TGTGCCAGCAGTTTATATCGGGATGGCTACACCTTC
TRBJ1-2 few TRBV2 NA CASSVEGRDYGYTF TGTGCCAGCAGTGTGGAGGGAAGGGACTATGGCTACACCTTC
TRBJ2-1 NA TRBV10-3 NA CAISETFEQFF TGTGCCATCAGTGAGACATTTGAGCAGTTCTTC
TRBJ2-1 NA TRBV5-1 NA CASSFNADNEQFF TGCGCCAGCAGCTTCAATGCCGACAATGAGCAGTTCTTC
TRBJ2-2 NA TRBV18 NA CASSPSVTGELFF TGTGCCAGCTCACCCTCCGTCACCGGGGAGCTGTTTTTT
TRBJ2-5 NA TRBV6-6 NA CASRHQETQYF TGTGCCAGCCGACACCAAGAGACCCAGTACTTC
TRBJ1-2 NA TRBV2 NA CATLVRGKGLYGYTF TGTGCCACTCTCGTCAGGGGCAAGGGTCTCTATGGCTACACCTTC
TRBJ2-7 few TRBV6-6 NA CASSYSRGSYEQYF TGTGCCAGCAGTTACTCCCGGGGTAGCTACGAGCAGTACTTC
TRBJ2-2 NA TRBV7-3 NA CAIPIPESGELFF TGTGCCATTCCGATCCCCGAGAGCGGGGAGCTGTTTTTT
TRBJ2-7 NA TRBV7-9 NA CASSPRDGAYEQYF TGTGCCAGCAGCCCGCGGGACGGCGCCTACGAGCAGTACTTC
TRBJ1-5 NA TRBV30 TRBD1 CAWSFGDRGRGQPQHF TGTGCCTGGAGTTTTGGGGACAGGGGTCGAGGTCAGCCCCAGCATTTT
TRBJ2-3 NA TRBV7-2 NA CASSLTQADTQYF TGTGCCAGCAGCTTAACCCAGGCGGATACGCAGTATTTT
TRBJ1-3 few TRBV19 NA CASSRQNSGNTIYF TGTGCCAGTTCCAGACAGAACTCTGGAAACACCATATATTTT
TRBJ1-2 few TRBV6-6 TRBD1 CASTRQGDYGYTF TGTGCCAGCACTCGACAGGGGGACTATGGCTACACCTTC
TRBJ2-1 NA TRBV15 TRBD2 CATSRDLAGGINEQFF TGTGCCACCAGCAGAGATCTAGCGGGAGGGATCAATGAGCAGTTCTTC
TRBJ2-1 few TRBV30 TRBD2 CAWSVLLGGRLGEQFF TGTGCCTGGAGTGTTCTTTTGGGAGGGCGGCTAGGTGAGCAGTTCTTC
TRBJ2-7 few TRBV5-4 NA CASSLGTYEQYF TGTGCCAGCAGCTTGGGGACGTACGAGCAGTACTTC
TRBJ2-7 NA TRBV4-1 NA CASSPLLDLTYEQYF TGCGCCAGCAGCCCCCTCCTGGACTTAACCTACGAGCAGTACTTC
TRBJ1-4 few TRBV6-6 TRBD1 CASSYTGGTNEKLFF TGTGCCAGCAGTTATACAGGGGGGACTAATGAAAAACTGTTTTTT
TRBJ2-2 NA TRBV7-9 NA CASSLARATRRTGELFF TGTGCCAGCAGCTTAGCGAGAGCCACAAGACGCACCGGGGAGCTGTTTTTT
TRBJ1-1 few TRBV21-1 NA CASDDRARAEAFF TGTGCCAGCGACGACAGGGCTCGCGCTGAAGCTTTCTTT
TRBJ2-7 NA TRBV4-2 TRBD1 CASSTGQGPYEQYF TGTGCCAGCAGCACGGGACAGGGCCCCTACGAGCAGTACTTC
TRBJ2-2 few TRBV11-1 NA CASSPSNFAELFF TGTGCCAGCAGCCCCAGTAATTTCGCGGAGCTGTTTTTT
TRBJ2-1 NA TRBV6-5 TRBD2 CASSYVAGGTRGEQFF TGTGCCAGCAGTTACGTGGCGGGAGGAACGAGGGGTGAGCAGTTCTTC
TRBJ2-7 few TRBV7-2 NA CASSRQGYEQYF TGTGCCAGCAGCCGCCAGGGGTACGAGCAGTACTTC
TRBJ1-2 NA TRBV30 TRBD1 CAGVDRGGYTF TGTGCAGGGGTGGACAGGGGAGGCTACACCTTC
TRBJ1-1 NA TRBV4-3 NA CASSRQRENTEAFF TGCGCCAGCAGCCGACAAAGGGAGAACACTGAAGCTTTCTTT
TRBJ1-2 few TRBV4-1 NA CASTREDGNYGYTF TGCGCCAGCACCCGTGAGGACGGGAACTATGGCTACACCTTC